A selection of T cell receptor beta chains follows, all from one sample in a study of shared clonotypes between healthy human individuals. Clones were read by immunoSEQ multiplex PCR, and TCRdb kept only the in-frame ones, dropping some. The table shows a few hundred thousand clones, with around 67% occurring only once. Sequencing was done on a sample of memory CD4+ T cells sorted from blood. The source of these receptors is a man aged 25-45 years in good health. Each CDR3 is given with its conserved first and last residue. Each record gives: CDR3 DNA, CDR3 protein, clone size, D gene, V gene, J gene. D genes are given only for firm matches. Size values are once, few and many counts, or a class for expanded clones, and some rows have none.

CDR3 DNA: TGTGCCAGCAGCCGATCCGGGACAGGGAATGAAAAACTGTTTTTT
CDR3 protein: CASSRSGTGNEKLFF
clone size: NA
D gene: TRBD1
V gene: TRBV5-4
J gene: TRBJ1-4

CDR3 DNA: TGTGCCAGCAGCTTAGATGCCTCAAGGGGGGAGCTGTTTTTT
CDR3 protein: CASSLDASRGELFF
clone size: NA
D gene: NA
V gene: TRBV11-2
J gene: TRBJ2-2

CDR3 DNA: TGTGCCAGTAGTGCGACGCAGGGGTTTTCCTACGAGCAGTACTTC
CDR3 protein: CASSATQGFSYEQYF
clone size: NA
D gene: NA
V gene: TRBV19
J gene: TRBJ2-7

CDR3 DNA: TGTGCCTGGAGTGTAAGGCGGGAGGGCGAGCAGTACTTC
CDR3 protein: CAWSVRREGEQYF
clone size: few
D gene: TRBD2
V gene: TRBV30
J gene: TRBJ2-7

CDR3 DNA: TGTGCCAGCAGCGACCCAGGGGCCAAAAACATTCAGTACTTC
CDR3 protein: CASSDPGAKNIQYF
clone size: NA
D gene: NA
V gene: TRBV2
J gene: TRBJ2-4

CDR3 DNA: TGTGCCAGCAGCGTAGCCTCGGAGACCCAGTACTTC
CDR3 protein: CASSVASETQYF
clone size: NA
D gene: NA
V gene: TRBV9
J gene: TRBJ2-5

CDR3 DNA: TGTGCCAGCGGGGACCGGAGGTCTGGGCCCCAGCATTTT
CDR3 protein: CASGDRRSGPQHF
clone size: NA
D gene: NA
V gene: TRBV2
J gene: TRBJ1-5

CDR3 DNA: TGCGCCAGCAGAAACACCGGGGAGCTGTTTTTT
CDR3 protein: CASRNTGELFF
clone size: NA
D gene: NA
V gene: TRBV5-1
J gene: TRBJ2-2

CDR3 DNA: TGTGCCAGCAGCTTAATAGGGAACTACAATGAGCAGTTCTTC
CDR3 protein: CASSLIGNYNEQFF
clone size: NA
D gene: NA
V gene: TRBV7-2
J gene: TRBJ2-1

CDR3 DNA: TGTGCCAGCAGTTACCAGACTCCTAGGGCTAATGAAAAACTGTTTTTT
CDR3 protein: CASSYQTPRANEKLFF
clone size: NA
D gene: NA
V gene: TRBV6-6
J gene: TRBJ1-4

CDR3 DNA: TGTGCCAGCAGCTTTGGGGCAGGGGCTGACCGCTTCTACAATGAGCAGTTCTTC
CDR3 protein: CASSFGAGADRFYNEQFF
clone size: NA
D gene: NA
V gene: TRBV7-6
J gene: TRBJ2-1

CDR3 DNA: TGTGCCAGCAGCTTAGTGACCCATGAAAAACTGTTTTTT
CDR3 protein: CASSLVTHEKLFF
clone size: NA
D gene: NA
V gene: TRBV7-8
J gene: TRBJ1-4

CDR3 DNA: TGCGCCAGCAGCCAAGAACTAGCGGGAGGGAACAATGAGCAGTTCTTC
CDR3 protein: CASSQELAGGNNEQFF
clone size: NA
D gene: TRBD2
V gene: TRBV4-1
J gene: TRBJ2-1

CDR3 DNA: TGTGCCAGCAGTGGACAGGGCACGCCTGCGCCTCAAGAGACCCAGTACTTC
CDR3 protein: CASSGQGTPAPQETQYF
clone size: NA
D gene: TRBD1
V gene: TRBV28
J gene: TRBJ2-5

CDR3 DNA: TGCGCCAGCAGCTTGACTCCTGACGCGGCCGCCTGGTACTTC
CDR3 protein: CASSLTPDAAAWYF
clone size: many
D gene: NA
V gene: TRBV5-1
J gene: TRBJ2-5

CDR3 DNA: TGTGCCGGGGGGAGAACTAATGAAAAACTGTTTTTT
CDR3 protein: CAGGRTNEKLFF
clone size: NA
D gene: NA
V gene: TRBV7-8
J gene: TRBJ1-4

CDR3 DNA: TGTGCCAGCAGCAGGGGGGCGGCCGGGACTAAAACCTACGAGCAGTACTTC
CDR3 protein: CASSRGAAGTKTYEQYF
clone size: NA
D gene: NA
V gene: TRBV11-2
J gene: TRBJ2-7

CDR3 DNA: TGTGCCAGCAGCCCTTTCTTCGGCGGGGAGCTGTTTTTT
CDR3 protein: CASSPFFGGELFF
clone size: NA
D gene: NA
V gene: TRBV14
J gene: TRBJ2-2

CDR3 DNA: TGTGCCAGTAACTCAGGGGGCTACTATGGCTACACCTTC
CDR3 protein: CASNSGGYYGYTF
clone size: NA
D gene: TRBD1
V gene: TRBV19
J gene: TRBJ1-2

CDR3 DNA: TGTGCCAGCAGCGTAGATCAGGGGGCCGGGGTTCAGTACTTC
CDR3 protein: CASSVDQGAGVQYF
clone size: NA
D gene: TRBD1
V gene: TRBV9
J gene: TRBJ2-4

CDR3 DNA: TGCGCCAGCAGCCAAGATTTAGGAACTAATGAAAAACTGTTTTTT
CDR3 protein: CASSQDLGTNEKLFF
clone size: NA
D gene: NA
V gene: TRBV4-1
J gene: TRBJ1-4

CDR3 DNA: TGTGCCAGCAGCCCGTACTCGGGAGAGACCCAGTACTTC
CDR3 protein: CASSPYSGETQYF
clone size: NA
D gene: NA
V gene: TRBV5-4
J gene: TRBJ2-5

CDR3 DNA: TGCAGCGTTCGCCCGGGACCGCACACAGATACGCAGTATTTT
CDR3 protein: CSVRPGPHTDTQYF
clone size: NA
D gene: NA
V gene: TRBV29-1
J gene: TRBJ2-3

CDR3 DNA: TGTGCCAGCAGCTTTACAGGGGGCGGATCACAAGAGACCCAGTACTTC
CDR3 protein: CASSFTGGGSQETQYF
clone size: NA
D gene: TRBD1
V gene: TRBV7-2
J gene: TRBJ2-5

CDR3 DNA: TGTGCCATCAGTGCGAGGGAGGCAGATACGCAGTATTTT
CDR3 protein: CAISAREADTQYF
clone size: NA
D gene: NA
V gene: TRBV10-3
J gene: TRBJ2-3

CDR3 DNA: TGTGCCAGCAGTTACGGAGGGCCAGGGGCCTACAATGAGCAGTTCTTC
CDR3 protein: CASSYGGPGAYNEQFF
clone size: NA
D gene: NA
V gene: TRBV6-6
J gene: TRBJ2-1

CDR3 DNA: TGCGCCAGCAGCTTGGGACAGGGGGCGAACACAGATACGCAGTATTTT
CDR3 protein: CASSLGQGANTDTQYF
clone size: NA
D gene: TRBD1
V gene: TRBV5-1
J gene: TRBJ2-3

CDR3 DNA: TGCAGCGTTGATCTGGGGGCGATGTCAGAGACCCAGTACTTC
CDR3 protein: CSVDLGAMSETQYF
clone size: few
D gene: NA
V gene: TRBV29-1
J gene: TRBJ2-5

CDR3 DNA: TGTGCCAGCAGTTACACGGGACAGTTCTCTGGAAACACCATATATTTT
CDR3 protein: CASSYTGQFSGNTIYF
clone size: NA
D gene: TRBD1
V gene: TRBV6-5
J gene: TRBJ1-3

CDR3 DNA: TGTGCCAGCAGTGAAGCGCCCCGGGAGCAGTTCTTC
CDR3 protein: CASSEAPREQFF
clone size: NA
D gene: NA
V gene: TRBV6-1
J gene: TRBJ2-1

CDR3 DNA: TGTGCCAGCAGTGGAGACAGGAATAATTCACCCCTCCACTTT
CDR3 protein: CASSGDRNNSPLHF
clone size: NA
D gene: NA
V gene: TRBV6-1
J gene: TRBJ1-6

CDR3 DNA: TGTGCCAGCAGTTCGACGACGAGGGCGGTCTATGGCTACACCTTC
CDR3 protein: CASSSTTRAVYGYTF
clone size: many
D gene: NA
V gene: TRBV27
J gene: TRBJ1-2

CDR3 DNA: TGTGCCAGTAGTCTAGACTTCGGGGGAGGAAACCAAGAGACCCAGTACTTC
CDR3 protein: CASSLDFGGGNQETQYF
clone size: NA
D gene: NA
V gene: TRBV19
J gene: TRBJ2-5

CDR3 DNA: TGTGCCAGCAGCCTGGCTAGGTACAATGAGCAGTTCTTC
CDR3 protein: CASSLARYNEQFF
clone size: NA
D gene: NA
V gene: TRBV11-2
J gene: TRBJ2-1

CDR3 DNA: TGTGCCAGCAGCTTAACCGGCAGCGCGAACACCGGGGAGCTGTTTTTT
CDR3 protein: CASSLTGSANTGELFF
clone size: NA
D gene: NA
V gene: TRBV7-3
J gene: TRBJ2-2

CDR3 DNA: TGTGCCAGCAGTTACGTTGGGACAGACTATGGCTACACCTTC
CDR3 protein: CASSYVGTDYGYTF
clone size: NA
D gene: TRBD1
V gene: TRBV6-5
J gene: TRBJ1-2

CDR3 DNA: TGCGCCAGCAGCCCGTATGGGACAGGGCTTGCTGGAAACACCATATATTTT
CDR3 protein: CASSPYGTGLAGNTIYF
clone size: NA
D gene: TRBD1
V gene: TRBV5-1
J gene: TRBJ1-3

CDR3 DNA: TGTGCCAGCAGCTTAAGTCTCGGAAACACCATATATTTT
CDR3 protein: CASSLSLGNTIYF
clone size: NA
D gene: NA
V gene: TRBV11-2
J gene: TRBJ1-3

CDR3 DNA: TGTGCCAGCAGCTTGGCGGGGCTAGCGGGAGTGGGGGCCTACGAGCAGTACTTC
CDR3 protein: CASSLAGLAGVGAYEQYF
clone size: once
D gene: TRBD2
V gene: TRBV5-5
J gene: TRBJ2-7

CDR3 DNA: TGTGCCAGCAGCCGTACCCGACTAGCGGGAGGGCCCTCCGATAATGAGCAGTTCTTC
CDR3 protein: CASSRTRLAGGPSDNEQFF
clone size: NA
D gene: TRBD2
V gene: TRBV11-2
J gene: TRBJ2-1